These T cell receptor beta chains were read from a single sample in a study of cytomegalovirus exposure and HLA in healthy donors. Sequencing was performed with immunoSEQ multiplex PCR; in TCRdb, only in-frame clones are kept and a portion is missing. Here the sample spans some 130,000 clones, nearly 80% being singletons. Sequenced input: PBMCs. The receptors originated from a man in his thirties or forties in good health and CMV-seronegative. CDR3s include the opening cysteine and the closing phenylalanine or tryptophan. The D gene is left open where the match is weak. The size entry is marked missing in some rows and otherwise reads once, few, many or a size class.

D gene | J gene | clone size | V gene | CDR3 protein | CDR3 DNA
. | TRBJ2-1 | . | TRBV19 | CASRLEGYNEQFF | TGTGCCAGTAGATTGGAGGGCTACAATGAGCAGTTCTTC
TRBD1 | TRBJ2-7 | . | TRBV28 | CASSLGGTGGWVHEQYF | TGTGCCAGCAGTTTGGGTGGGACAGGGGGTTGGGTCCACGAGCAGTACTTC
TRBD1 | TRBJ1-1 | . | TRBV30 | CAWNPQDRLGSEAFF | TGTGCCTGGAACCCCCAGGACAGGCTAGGTAGTGAAGCTTTCTTT
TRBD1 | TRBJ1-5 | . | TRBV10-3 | CAISETGQASNQPQHF | TGTGCCATCAGTGAGACCGGACAGGCGAGCAATCAGCCCCAGCATTTT
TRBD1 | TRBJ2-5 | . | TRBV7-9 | CASSPQGRETQYF | TGTGCCAGCAGCCCACAGGGGCGGGAGACCCAGTACTTC
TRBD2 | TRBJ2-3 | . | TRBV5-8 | CASSLGTSGRTDTQYF | TGTGCCAGCAGCCTCGGGACTAGCGGGAGGACAGATACGCAGTATTTT
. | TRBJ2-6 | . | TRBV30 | CAWSSRGGTGANVLTF | TGTGCCTGGAGCTCCAGGGGAGGGACTGGGGCCAACGTCCTGACTTTC
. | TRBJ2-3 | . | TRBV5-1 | CASSLSFGLWGTDTQYF | TGCGCCAGCAGCTTAAGTTTCGGGTTATGGGGCACAGATACGCAGTATTTT
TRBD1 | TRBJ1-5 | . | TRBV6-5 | CASSYSMDRAQPQHF | TGTGCCAGCAGTTACTCAATGGACAGGGCTCAGCCCCAGCATTTT
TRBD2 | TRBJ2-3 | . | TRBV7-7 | CASSLTSGNTDTQYF | TGTGCTAGCAGCTTAACTAGCGGGAACACAGATACGCAGTATTTT
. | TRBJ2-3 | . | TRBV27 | CASSPRASVSDTQYF | TGTGCCAGCAGTCCGCGGGCTAGTGTTTCAGATACGCAGTATTTT
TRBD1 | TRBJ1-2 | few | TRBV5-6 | CASSLVGGTEKGGYTF | TGTGCCAGCAGCTTGGTAGGCGGGACAGAGAAAGGGGGCTACACCTTC
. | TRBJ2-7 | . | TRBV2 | CASSEEGVWYEQYF | TGTGCCAGCAGTGAAGAAGGGGTGTGGTACGAGCAGTACTTC
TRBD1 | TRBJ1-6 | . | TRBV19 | CASTPADRGYNSPLHF | TGTGCCAGTACTCCCGCCGACAGGGGGTATAATTCACCCCTCCACTTT
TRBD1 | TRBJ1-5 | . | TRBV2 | CAGGGPNQPQHF | TGTGCCGGAGGGGGCCCCAATCAGCCCCAGCATTTT
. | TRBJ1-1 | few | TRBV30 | CAWSSQGITEAFF | TGTGCCTGGAGTAGTCAGGGTATCACTGAAGCTTTCTTT
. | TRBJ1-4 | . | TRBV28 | CASSSQILGREKLFF | TGTGCCAGCAGTTCACAAATTTTGGGGCGAGAAAAACTGTTTTTT
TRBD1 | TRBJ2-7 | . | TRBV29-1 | CSVEETDRGLYEQYF | TGCAGCGTTGAAGAAACGGACAGGGGGCTCTACGAGCAGTACTTC
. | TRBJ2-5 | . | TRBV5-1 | CASSLGLGGQETQYF | TGCGCCAGCAGCTTAGGGTTGGGGGGCCAAGAGACCCAGTACTTC
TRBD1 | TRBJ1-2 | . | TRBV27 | CASSSLTRGSGYGYTF | TGTGCCAGCAGTTCCCTCACCAGGGGGTCTGGGTATGGCTACACCTTC
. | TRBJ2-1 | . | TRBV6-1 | CASSPGVSAYNEQFF | TGTGCCAGCAGTCCCGGGGTCAGCGCCTACAATGAGCAGTTCTTC
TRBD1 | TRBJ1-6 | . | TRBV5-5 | CASSPGQGFSPLHF | TGTGCCAGCAGCCCTGGACAGGGTTTTTCACCCCTCCACTTT
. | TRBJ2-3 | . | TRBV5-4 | CASSTTEADTQYF | TGTGCCAGCAGCACGACAGAAGCTGATACGCAGTATTTT
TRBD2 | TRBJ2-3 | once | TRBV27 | CASSFSGSADTQYF | TGTGCCAGCAGTTTTAGCGGGAGTGCAGATACGCAGTATTTT
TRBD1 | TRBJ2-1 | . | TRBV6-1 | CASSEALGQGSYNEQFF | TGTGCCAGCAGTGAGGCGTTGGGACAGGGCTCCTACAATGAGCAGTTCTTC
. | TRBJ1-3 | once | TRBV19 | CASSLAEASGNTIYF | TGTGCCAGTAGTTTGGCCGAGGCCTCTGGAAACACCATATATTTT
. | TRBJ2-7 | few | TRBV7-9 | CASSLMREQYF | TGTGCCAGCAGCTTAATGAGGGAGCAGTACTTC
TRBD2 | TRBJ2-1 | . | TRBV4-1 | CASSQVDLGFTSGEQFF | TGCGCCAGCAGCCAAGTCGATCTCGGGTTTACTAGCGGCGAGCAGTTCTTC
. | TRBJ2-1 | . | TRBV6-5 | CASTGLRALGGEQFF | TGTGCCAGCACTGGCCTCCGGGCTCTGGGGGGTGAGCAGTTCTTC
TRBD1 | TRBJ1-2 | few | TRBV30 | CAWLSQGNYGYTF | TGTGCCTGGTTATCACAGGGGAACTATGGCTACACCTTC
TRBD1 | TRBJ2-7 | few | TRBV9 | CASSAGTGWDEQYF | TGTGCCAGCAGCGCCGGGACAGGGTGGGACGAGCAGTACTTC
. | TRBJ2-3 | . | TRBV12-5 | CASARTLGAGIGDTQYF | TGTGCTAGTGCTCGCACTTTGGGGGCAGGTATTGGAGATACGCAGTATTTT
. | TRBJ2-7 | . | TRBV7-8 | CASSPFRGTMGYEQYF | TGTGCCAGCAGCCCATTCCGGGGTACGATGGGCTACGAGCAGTACTTC
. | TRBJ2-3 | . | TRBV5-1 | CASSLGAGPKADTQYF | TGCGCCAGCAGCTTGGGGGCCGGTCCCAAGGCAGATACGCAGTATTTT
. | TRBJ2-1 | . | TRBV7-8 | CASNPYRDRYNEQFF | TGTGCCAGCAACCCATATCGGGATAGATACAATGAGCAGTTCTTC
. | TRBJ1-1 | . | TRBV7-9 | CASSLGRLNTEAFF | TGTGCCAGCAGCTTAGGCAGGTTGAACACTGAAGCTTTCTTT
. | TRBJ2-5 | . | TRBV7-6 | CASSSRRSGETQYF | TGTGCCAGCAGTTCCCGGAGGTCTGGGGAGACCCAGTACTTC
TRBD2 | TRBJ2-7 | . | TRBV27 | CASRYGTSGFYEQYF | TGTGCCAGCAGATATGGGACTAGCGGGTTCTACGAGCAGTACTTC
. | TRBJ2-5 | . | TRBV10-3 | CAISVADQETQYF | TGTGCCATCAGTGTGGCAGACCAAGAGACCCAGTACTTC
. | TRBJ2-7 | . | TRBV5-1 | CASSLELHYEQYF | TGCGCCAGCAGCTTGGAACTTCACTACGAGCAGTACTTC
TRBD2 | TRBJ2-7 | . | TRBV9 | CASSRSSGRYEQYF | TGTGCCAGCAGCAGGTCTAGCGGGAGGTACGAGCAGTACTTC
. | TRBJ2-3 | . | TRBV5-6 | CASSFGSSTDTQYF | TGTGCCAGCAGCTTCGGGTCTAGCACAGATACGCAGTATTTT
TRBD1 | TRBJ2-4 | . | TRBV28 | CASSQGQDFIKNIQYF | TGTGCCAGCAGCCAAGGACAGGACTTTATCAAAAACATTCAGTACTTC
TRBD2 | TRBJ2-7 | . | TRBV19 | CASSGGVAGSYEQYF | TGTGCCAGTAGTGGCGGGGTAGCGGGGTCCTACGAGCAGTACTTC
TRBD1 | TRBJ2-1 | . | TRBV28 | CASSPRQGSSSYNEQFF | TGTGCCAGCAGTCCCAGACAGGGTAGCAGCTCCTACAATGAGCAGTTCTTC
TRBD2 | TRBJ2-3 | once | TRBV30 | CAWNAGGRQDTQYF | TGTGCCTGGAATGCGGGAGGCCGGCAGGATACGCAGTATTTT
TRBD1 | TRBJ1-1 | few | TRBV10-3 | CAISESRTGVRAFF | TGTGCCATCAGTGAGTCACGGACAGGGGTACGGGCTTTCTTT